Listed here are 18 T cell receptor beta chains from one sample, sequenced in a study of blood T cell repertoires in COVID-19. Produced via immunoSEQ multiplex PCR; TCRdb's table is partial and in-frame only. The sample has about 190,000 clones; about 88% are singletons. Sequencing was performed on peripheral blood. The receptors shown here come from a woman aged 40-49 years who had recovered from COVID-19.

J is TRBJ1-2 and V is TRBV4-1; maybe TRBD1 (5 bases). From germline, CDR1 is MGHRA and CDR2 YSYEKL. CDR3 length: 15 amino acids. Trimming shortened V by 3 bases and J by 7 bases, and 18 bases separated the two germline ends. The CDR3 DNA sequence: TGCGCCAGCAGCCAGGAAAGGTTGCAGGGTTTTGGCTACACCTTC. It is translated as CASSQERLQGFGYTF.

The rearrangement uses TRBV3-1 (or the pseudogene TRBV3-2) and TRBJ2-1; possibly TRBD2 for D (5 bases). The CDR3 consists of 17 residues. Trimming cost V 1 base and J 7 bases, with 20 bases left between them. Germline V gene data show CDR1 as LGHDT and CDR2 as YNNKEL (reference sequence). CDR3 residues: CASSQARATDLRNEQFF. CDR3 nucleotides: TGTGCCAGCAGCCAAGCGAGGGCCACGGATCTACGGAATGAGCAGTTCTTC.

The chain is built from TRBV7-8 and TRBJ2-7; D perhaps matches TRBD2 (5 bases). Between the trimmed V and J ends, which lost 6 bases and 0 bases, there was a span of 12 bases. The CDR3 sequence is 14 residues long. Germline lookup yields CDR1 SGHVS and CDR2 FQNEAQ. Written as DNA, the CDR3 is TGTGCCAGCAGGTCGAGCGGCAGCTCCTACGAGCAGTACTTC. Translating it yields CASRSSGSSYEQYF.

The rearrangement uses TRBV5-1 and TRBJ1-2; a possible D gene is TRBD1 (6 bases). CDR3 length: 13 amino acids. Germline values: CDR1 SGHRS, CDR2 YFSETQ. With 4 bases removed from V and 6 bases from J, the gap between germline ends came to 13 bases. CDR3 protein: CASSTTGDDGYTF. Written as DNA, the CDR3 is TGCGCCAGCAGCACGACAGGTGACGATGGCTACACCTTC.

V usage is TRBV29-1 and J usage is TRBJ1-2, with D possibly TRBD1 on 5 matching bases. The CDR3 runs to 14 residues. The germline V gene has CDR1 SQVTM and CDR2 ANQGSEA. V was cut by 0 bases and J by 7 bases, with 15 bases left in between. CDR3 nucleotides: TGCAGCGTTGAAGATCCGCGGGACCTCACTGGCTACACCTTC. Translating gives CSVEDPRDLTGYTF.

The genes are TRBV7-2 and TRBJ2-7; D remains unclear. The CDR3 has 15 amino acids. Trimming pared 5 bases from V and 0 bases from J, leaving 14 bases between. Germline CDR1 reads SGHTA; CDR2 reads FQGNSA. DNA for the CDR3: TGTGCCAGCAGCCCCCTTAAATCCGGCTCCTACGAGCAGTACTTC. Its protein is CASSPLKSGSYEQYF.

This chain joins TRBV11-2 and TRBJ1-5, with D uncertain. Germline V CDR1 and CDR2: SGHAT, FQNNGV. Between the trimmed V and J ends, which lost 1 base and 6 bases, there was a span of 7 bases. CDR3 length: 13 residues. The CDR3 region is CASSLARGQPQHF. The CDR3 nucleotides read TGTGCCAGCAGCTTAGCCCGGGGTCAGCCCCAGCATTTT.

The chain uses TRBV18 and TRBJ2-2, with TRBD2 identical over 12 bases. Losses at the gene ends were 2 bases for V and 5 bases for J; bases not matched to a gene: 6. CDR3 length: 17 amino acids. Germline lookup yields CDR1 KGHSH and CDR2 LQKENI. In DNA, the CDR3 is TGTGCCAGCTCACCAAGACTAGCGGGAGAAGGGACCGGGGAGCTGTTTTTT. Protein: CASSPRLAGEGTGELFF.

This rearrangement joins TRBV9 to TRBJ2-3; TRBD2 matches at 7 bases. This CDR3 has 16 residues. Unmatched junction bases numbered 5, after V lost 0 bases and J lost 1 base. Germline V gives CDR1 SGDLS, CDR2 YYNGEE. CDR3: CASSVGAGVGTDTQYF. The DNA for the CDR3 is TGTGCCAGCAGCGTAGGTGCGGGAGTGGGCACAGATACGCAGTATTTT.

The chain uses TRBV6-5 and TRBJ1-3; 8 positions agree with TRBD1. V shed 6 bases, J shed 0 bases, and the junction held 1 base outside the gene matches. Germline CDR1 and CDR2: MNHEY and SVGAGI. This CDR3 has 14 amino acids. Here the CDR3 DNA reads TGTGCCAGCAGACAGGGGGGCTCTGGAAACACCATATATTTT. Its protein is CASRQGGSGNTIYF.

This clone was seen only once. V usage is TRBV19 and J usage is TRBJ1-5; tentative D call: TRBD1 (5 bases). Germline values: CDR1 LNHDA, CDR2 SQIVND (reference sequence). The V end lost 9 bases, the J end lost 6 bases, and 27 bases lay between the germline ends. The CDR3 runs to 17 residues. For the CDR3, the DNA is TGTGCCAGCTCCCCTCTCCCGGGGGTAGGTTTGGGTCAGCCCCAGCATTTT. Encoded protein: CASSPLPGVGLGQPQHF.

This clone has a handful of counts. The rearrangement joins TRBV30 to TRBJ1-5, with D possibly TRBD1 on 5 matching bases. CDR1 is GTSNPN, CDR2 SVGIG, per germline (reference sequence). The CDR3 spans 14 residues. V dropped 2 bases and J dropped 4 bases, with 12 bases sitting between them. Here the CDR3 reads CAWSRGTGNQPQHF. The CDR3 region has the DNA TGTGCCTGGAGTCGGGGGACCGGGAATCAGCCCCAGCATTTT. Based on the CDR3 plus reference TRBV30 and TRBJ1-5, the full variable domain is SQTIHQWPATLVQPVGSPLSLECTVEGTSNPNLYWYRQAAGRGLQLLFYSVGIGQISSEVPQNLSASRPQDRQFILSSKKLLLSDSGFYLCAWSRGTGNQPQHFGDGTRLSIL.

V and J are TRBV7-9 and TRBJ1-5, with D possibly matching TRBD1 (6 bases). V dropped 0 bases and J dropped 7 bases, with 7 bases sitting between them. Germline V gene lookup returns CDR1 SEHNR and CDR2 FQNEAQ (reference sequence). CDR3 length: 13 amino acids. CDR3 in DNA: TGTGCCAGCAGCTTAGCACAGGGCCAGCCCCAGCATTTT. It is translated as CASSLAQGQPQHF.

The CDR3 protein is CSVAGQETQYF. CDR3 DNA sequence: TGCAGCGTTGCAGGGCAAGAGACCCAGTACTTC. The rearrangement links TRBV29-1 to TRBJ2-5; tentatively, D is TRBD1 (5 bases). Deletions cut 4 bases from V and 2 bases from J, with 5 bases between. Germline V lookup: CDR1 SQVTM, CDR2 ANQGSEA. The CDR3 length is 11 residues.

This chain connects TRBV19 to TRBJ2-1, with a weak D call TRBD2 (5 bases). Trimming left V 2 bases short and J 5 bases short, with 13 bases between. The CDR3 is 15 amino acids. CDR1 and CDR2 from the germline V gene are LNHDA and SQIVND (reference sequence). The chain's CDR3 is CASSILFTSHNEQFF. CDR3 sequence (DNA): TGTGCCAGTAGTATACTATTTACTAGTCACAATGAGCAGTTCTTC.

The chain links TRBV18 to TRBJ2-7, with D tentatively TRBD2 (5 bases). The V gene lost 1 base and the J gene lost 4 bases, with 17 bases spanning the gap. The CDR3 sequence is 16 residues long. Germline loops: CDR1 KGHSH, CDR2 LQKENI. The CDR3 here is CASSPLEGVSGYEQYF. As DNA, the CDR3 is TGTGCCAGCTCACCACTCGAGGGAGTTAGTGGGTACGAGCAGTACTTC.

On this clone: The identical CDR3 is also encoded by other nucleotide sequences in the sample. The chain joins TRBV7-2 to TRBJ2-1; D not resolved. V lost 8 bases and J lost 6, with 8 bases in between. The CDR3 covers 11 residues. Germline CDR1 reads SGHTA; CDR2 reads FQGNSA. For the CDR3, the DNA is TGTGCCAGCTCCGGTCGCAATGAGCAGTTCTTC. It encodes CASSGRNEQFF.

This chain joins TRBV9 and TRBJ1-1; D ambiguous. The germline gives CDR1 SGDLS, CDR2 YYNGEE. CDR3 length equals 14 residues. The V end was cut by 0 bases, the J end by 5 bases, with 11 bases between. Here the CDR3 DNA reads TGTGCCAGCAGCGTAGCGCCCGACACGACTGAAGCTTTCTTT. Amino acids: CASSVAPDTTEAFF.